These 3 T cell receptor beta chains were sequenced from one sample in a study of Ad26.COV2.S vaccination and SARS-CoV-2 variants. Documented treatment: roughly 19 received Ad26.COV2.S at low or high dose, single or two shots; several received placebo; per-sample allocation not given. Samples came from day 63 after the first vaccine or placebo injection. The method was immunoSEQ multiplex PCR; TCRdb's version includes in-frame clones alone and lacks a portion of them. The repertoire holds about 350,000 clones, with approximately 90% as singletons. The sequencing used peripheral blood, collected in a trial of Ad26.COV2.S vaccine versus placebo. The receptor set was obtained from a person between 18 and 65 years old who received the Ad26.COV2.S COVID-19 vaccine or a placebo.

V and J are TRBV7-6 and TRBJ2-2; D uncertain. Germline CDR1 SGHVS, CDR2 FNYEAQ. CDR3 size: 14 residues. V lost 0 bases and J lost 1, with 3 bases in between. CDR3 coding DNA: TGTGCCAGCAGCTTAGCGGAGAACACCGGGGAGCTGTTTTTT. Amino acids: CASSLAENTGELFF.

The table lists this clone with a count of one. The J gene is TRBJ1-6, the V gene TRBV30; 8 positions match TRBD1. The J segment lost 8 bases and the V segment lost 2 bases, leaving 2 bases of the junction unmatched. This CDR3 comprises 13 residues. Germline V gives CDR1 GTSNPN, CDR2 SVGIG (reference sequence). The CDR3 bases are TGTGCCTGGAGTAGACAGGGGTATTCACCCCTCCACTTT. It encodes CAWSRQGYSPLHF.

This clone has a single count. V and J are TRBV6-9 and TRBJ2-7, with 8 bases aligning to TRBD1. This CDR3 region has 13 residues. The trim removed 9 bases at V and 5 bases at J, leaving 9 bases unmatched. Germline values: CDR1 MNHGY, CDR2 SVAAGI. The CDR3 nucleotides are TGTGCCAGACCCCGGGACAGGAACCACGAGCAGTACTTC. Translated: CARPRDRNHEQYF.